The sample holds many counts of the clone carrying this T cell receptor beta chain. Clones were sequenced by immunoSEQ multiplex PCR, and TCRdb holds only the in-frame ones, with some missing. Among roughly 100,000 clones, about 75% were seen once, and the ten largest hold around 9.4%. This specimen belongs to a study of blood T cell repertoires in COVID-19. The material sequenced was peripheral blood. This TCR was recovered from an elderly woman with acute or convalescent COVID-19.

CDR3 in amino acids: CASSSIGSTGELFF. The CDR3 DNA reads TGTGCCAGCAGCAGTATAGGGAGCACCGGGGAGCTGTTTTTT. The chain uses TRBV5-6 and TRBJ2-2; a weak D match, TRBD2 (5 bases). Trimming took 4 bases from V and 4 from J, leaving 11 bases between them. Looked up from germline, CDR1 is SGHDT and CDR2 is YYEEEE. The CDR3 contains 14 residues.